These 12 T cell receptor beta chains came from one sample sequenced in a study of T cells in tuberculosis. Using immunoSEQ multiplex PCR, the repertoire was profiled, and TCRdb retains in-frame clones only, with some absent. The table has 30,000 to 40,000 clones, 80% to 95% seen once; the top ten hold approximately 2.4%. Specified time point: new active TB diagnosis, blood taken before or within 7 days of starting treatment. Sequencing was performed on PBMCs, taken at tuberculosis diagnosis. The receptors shown here come from an adult with tuberculosis.

The V gene is TRBV30, the J gene TRBJ2-7; D is unresolved. This CDR3 spans 13 amino acids. CDR1 and CDR2 from the germline V gene are GTSNPN and SVGIG (reference sequence). Between the trimmed V and J ends, which lost 0 bases and 5 bases, there was a span of 11 bases. As DNA, the CDR3 is TGTGCCTGGAGTGTAGAAGCGCAACACGAGCAGTACTTC. It translates to CAWSVEAQHEQYF.

The gene calls are TRBV21-1 and TRBJ2-2; the D call of TRBD2 is as the table states it, not checked on the DNA. TRBV21-1 is annotated as a pseudogene. The CDR3 consists of 17 residues. CDR3 protein: CASSKVAGGPVTGELFF. The CDR3 bases are TGTGCCAGCAGCAAAGTAGCGGGGGGGCCGGTCACCGGGGAGCTGTTTTTT.

The chain is built from TRBV6-5 and TRBJ2-2; tentative D call: TRBD2 (5 bases). V was trimmed by 5 bases and J by 3 bases, leaving 13 bases between them. From germline, CDR1 is MNHEY and CDR2 SVGAGI. The CDR3 sequence is 15 residues long. CDR3 DNA sequence: TGTGCCAGCAGTGCCCGAGAGGGAGACACCGGGGAGCTGTTTTTT. Amino acids: CASSAREGDTGELFF.

The chain combines TRBV15 with TRBJ2-3, with D perhaps matching TRBD1 (6 bases). Trimming took off 3 bases at V and 2 bases at J, with 30 bases between the two ends. Looked up from germline, CDR1 is LNHNV and CDR2 is YYDKDF (reference sequence). The CDR3 sequence is 21 residues long. The CDR3 loop is CATSSAIGFEMQGTFTDTQYF. CDR3 DNA: TGTGCCACCAGCAGCGCCATCGGATTCGAAATGCAGGGGACCTTCACAGATACGCAGTATTTT.

The chain couples TRBV13 to TRBJ2-3, with a possible D match to TRBD1 (5 bases). Germline values: CDR1 PRHDT, CDR2 FYEKMQ (reference sequence). The CDR3 loop spans 13 amino acids. V lost 5 bases and J 2 bases, leaving 8 bases between the germline ends. In DNA form, the CDR3 reads TGTGCCAGCAGCCCACAGGACACAGATACGCAGTATTTT. Residues: CASSPQDTDTQYF.

CDR3 protein: CASSERLGNTEAFF. DNA of the CDR3: TGTGCCAGCAGTGAGAGGTTAGGGAACACTGAAGCTTTCTTT. The rearrangement links TRBV2 to TRBJ1-1; D not resolved. Trimming removed 3 bases at V and 1 base at J, with 9 bases between. Germline V lookup: CDR1 SNHLY, CDR2 FYNNEI. CDR3 length: 14 amino acids.

The CDR3 DNA reads as TGTGCCAGCAGTTTACGGCAGGGGATAGGAGAGGAGCAGTACTTC. Translated: CASSLRQGIGEEQYF. The chain uses TRBV27 and TRBJ2-7; D is possibly TRBD1 (6 bases). V was pared by 2 bases and J by 7 bases, with 18 bases between. CDR3 length: 15 residues. CDR1 is MNHEY, CDR2 SMNVEV, per germline (reference sequence).

The chain recombines TRBV4-2 with TRBJ1-1, with 12 bases identical to TRBD1. Germline V lookup: CDR1 LGHNA, CDR2 YNFKEQ. There are 16 residues in the CDR3. J lost 0 bases, V lost 4 bases, and 3 bases had no gene match. The CDR3 here is CASSPGTGGMNTEAFF. CDR3 nucleotide sequence: TGTGCCAGCAGCCCCGGGACAGGGGGCATGAACACTGAAGCTTTCTTT.

The chain recombines TRBV12-5 with TRBJ2-3; TRBD1 matches at 10 bases. This CDR3 region has 14 residues. With 7 bases clipped from V and 4 bases from J, the junction kept 5 bases outside the gene matches. Germline CDR1 is LGHNT and CDR2 is FRNRAP. Here the CDR3 reads CASARTGGSDTQYF. The CDR3 bases are TGTGCTAGTGCCCGGACAGGGGGGTCAGATACGCAGTATTTT. The whole variable domain, remainder taken from reference TRBV12-5 and TRBJ2-3, is DARVTQTPRHKVTEMGQEVTMRCQPILGHNTVFWYRQTMMQGLELLAYFRNRAPLDDSGMPKDRFSAEMPDATLATLKIQPSEPRDSAVYFCASARTGGSDTQYFGPGTRLTVL.

The chain has TRBV6-6 and TRBJ2-3; D possibly corresponds to TRBD2 (5 bases). V was trimmed by 6 bases and J by 9 bases, leaving 10 bases between them. Per the germline V gene, CDR1 is MNHNY and CDR2 is SVGAGI (reference sequence). This CDR3 has 11 amino acids. CDR3 in amino acids: CASSPRGTQYF. The CDR3, as DNA: TGTGCCAGCAGCCCCCGGGGAACGCAGTATTTT.

This clone is a singleton in its sample. Other DNA sequences in this sample translate to the same CDR3. The chain carries TRBV19 and TRBJ1-1, with no clear D. From germline, CDR1 is LNHDA and CDR2 SQIVND (reference sequence). CDR3 size: 13 residues. The V end lost 1 base, the J end lost 5 bases, and 8 bases lay between the germline ends. CDR3 coding DNA: TGTGCCAGTAGTATAGCAGGTTGGACTGAAGCTTTCTTT. The encoded protein is CASSIAGWTEAFF.

The chain employs TRBV13 and TRBJ1-1; D possibly corresponds to TRBD1 (6 bases). This CDR3 has 20 amino acids. From germline, CDR1 is PRHDT and CDR2 FYEKMQ (reference sequence). The ends were cut back, 3 bases at V and 0 bases at J, with 26 bases in the middle. DNA for the CDR3: TGTGCCAGCAGCTTCACAGGGTCGCGGATTCCTTTTACTATGAACACTGAAGCTTTCTTT. As protein: CASSFTGSRIPFTMNTEAFF.